This section outlines one TCR beta chain sequence together with its context. These data come from a study of blood T cell repertoires in COVID-19. Study background: The samples span acute and convalescent COVID-19 from the United States, Italy and Spain. T cells, B-cell-depleted T cells, or PBMCs provided the cDNA or gDNA that served as material.

Original processing methods: Scientists estimated how many nucleated cells there were by amplifying reference gene primers. Profiling relied on immunoSEQ multiplex PCR, and the TCRdb table lists in-frame clones only, not all of them. V and J calls and clone size are as listed in that table; D and trimming were resolved from the DNA. In the table there are tens of thousands of clones, about 80% of which are singletons. The germline V gene encodes CDR1 SEHNR and CDR2 FQNEAQ (reference sequence). With V trimmed by 5 bases and J by 1 base, 2 bases remained unmatched. This CDR3 region has 15 residues. This receptor was obtained from a man older than 75 with acute or convalescent COVID-19. The sample consisted of peripheral blood. This sequence joins TRBV7-9 and TRBJ2-3; 11 bases map to TRBD2. The CDR3 spells CASSPTSGGTDTQYF. The CDR3 DNA reads as TGTGCCAGCAGCCCGACTAGCGGGGGCACAGATACGCAGTATTTT.